The 27 T cell receptor beta chains presented below share a single source sample, sequenced in a study of control samples from healthy donors and cancer patients (dated by TCRdb to the early 2020s). Library preparation was by the immunoSEQ multiplex PCR assay. TCRdb limited this immuneACCESS table to in-frame rearrangements with V and J called. A share of clones is missing; checked studies link under half to unresolved V genes, and the rest is unexplained. The sample table holds 90,000 to 100,000 clones, of which around 82% were seen once. Clones ranked in the top ten supply about 2% of the sample. The sample taken for sequencing was blood. Source of these receptors: a man aged 55 to 70 in good health.

This rearrangement joins TRBV29-1 to TRBJ2-1; 10 nucleotides align to TRBD2. Germline assignment: CDR1 SQVTM and CDR2 ANQGSEA. V shed 0 bases and J 0 bases; nucleotides not matched to a gene: 2. This CDR3 has 16 residues. The DNA for the CDR3 is TGCAGCGTTGAAGATGGACTAGCGGACTCCTACAATGAGCAGTTCTTC. It yields the protein CSVEDGLADSYNEQFF.

This clone showed up just once. The rearrangement joins TRBV4-2 to TRBJ2-3; no clear D. The CDR3 runs 14 residues. Trimming took 2 bases from V and 6 from J, leaving 12 bases between them. Germline assignment: CDR1 LGHNA and CDR2 YNFKEQ. CDR3 DNA sequence: TGTGCCAGCAGCCAAAACCCCGCCTTGGATACGCAGTATTTT. This sequence encodes CASSQNPALDTQYF.

The chain combines TRBV3-1 (or the pseudogene TRBV3-2) with TRBJ2-5; 8 positions match TRBD2. With 4 bases clipped from V and 5 bases from J, the junction kept 6 bases outside the gene matches. This CDR3 has 14 residues. Germline V gene lookup returns CDR1 LGHDT and CDR2 YNNKEL (reference sequence). The CDR3 DNA reads TGTGCCAGCAGCCTCTCGGGAGGGTCGGAGACCCAGTACTTC. Its translation: CASSLSGGSETQYF.

The V gene is TRBV29-1, the J gene TRBJ1-1; maybe TRBD1 (5 bases). The CDR3 consists of 15 residues. V lost 3 bases to trimming and J lost 3 bases, with 17 bases between them. Germline-derived CDR1 and CDR2 are SQVTM and ANQGSEA. CDR3 sequence: CSVDLGTAYYTEAFF. The CDR3 nucleotides are TGCAGCGTTGATCTGGGGACGGCATATTACACTGAAGCTTTCTTT.

The CDR3 protein is CATSETRDTGELFF. The CDR3 DNA reads as TGTGCCACCAGTGAGACCAGGGATACCGGGGAGCTGTTTTTT. The chain is built from TRBV24-1 and TRBJ2-2, with TRBD1 as a possible D gene (5 bases). The V end was cut by 4 bases, the J end by 5 bases, with 10 bases between. This CDR3 region has 14 residues. Germline values: CDR1 KGHDR, CDR2 SFDVKD.

The chain carries TRBV20-1 and TRBJ1-3; D unresolved. The germline gives CDR1 DFQATT, CDR2 SNEGSKA (reference sequence). V shed 8 bases and J shed 4 bases, with 9 bases lying between them. This CDR3 has 11 amino acids. The CDR3 sequence: CSTRKGNTIYF. CDR3 bases: TGCAGTACCAGGAAAGGAAACACCATATATTTT.

The rearrangement links TRBV5-5 to TRBJ2-1, with D unclear. The CDR3 is 12 residues long. CDR1 and CDR2 (germline): SGHKS, YYEKEE (reference sequence). Trimming left V 1 base short and J 6 bases short, with 5 bases between. The CDR3 bases are TGTGCCAGCAGCTTGAGAACCAATGAGCAGTTCTTC. It specifies CASSLRTNEQFF.

In its sample, this clone was seen once. CDR3 nucleotides: TGTGCCAGCAGTCCAGGGGGCCAGACTGAAGCTTTCTTT. Translated: CASSPGGQTEAFF. The chain joins TRBV28 to TRBJ1-1, with 8 bases identical to TRBD1. Germline V CDR1 and CDR2: MDHEN, SYDVKM. Trimming removed 5 bases from V and 5 bases from J; junction bases left unmatched: 4. This CDR3 region has 13 residues.

Here the CDR3 reads CASSVAQGAGNTIYF. The CDR3 DNA reads as TGTGCCAGCAGCGTAGCACAGGGGGCTGGAAACACCATATATTTT. The chain has TRBV9 and TRBJ1-3; 8 bases map to TRBD1. CDR3 size: 15 residues. Looked up from germline, CDR1 is SGDLS and CDR2 is YYNGEE. The J segment lost 2 bases and the V segment lost 0 bases, leaving 1 base of the junction unmatched.

The rearrangement joins TRBV7-9 to TRBJ2-7; D is perhaps TRBD2 (6 bases). The CDR3 extends over 16 amino acids. V was cut by 5 bases and J by 3 bases, with 20 bases left in between. CDR1 and CDR2 (germline): SEHNR, FQNEAQ (reference sequence). The CDR3 DNA reads TGTGCCAGCAGCCCCAAGAGATGGGGGGAGAACTACGAGCAGTACTTC. It encodes CASSPKRWGENYEQYF.

This clone was observed a handful of times. The J gene is TRBJ2-7, the V gene TRBV25-1; D not certain. Germline values: CDR1 MGHDK, CDR2 SYGVNS. V lost 5 bases and J lost 3, with 11 bases in between. This CDR3 is built from 13 residues. The DNA for the CDR3 is TGTGCCAGCAGTCGGTCGTCGTTCTACGAGCAGTACTTC. The encoded protein is CASSRSSFYEQYF.

This clone was detected only a few times. The chain joins TRBV27 to TRBJ1-5; D is ambiguous. V lost 1 base and J 1 base, leaving 2 bases between the germline ends. The CDR3 loop spans 13 amino acids. From germline, CDR1 is MNHEY and CDR2 SMNVEV (reference sequence). CDR3 coding DNA: TGTGCCAGCAGTTTATGGAGCAATCAGCCCCAGCATTTT. Protein sequence: CASSLWSNQPQHF.

This chain uses TRBV7-8 with TRBJ2-5; D is perhaps TRBD2 (5 bases). Between the trimmed V and J ends, which lost 7 bases and 5 bases, there was a span of 14 bases. The germline V gene encodes CDR1 SGHVS and CDR2 FQNEAQ. The CDR3 has 13 amino acids. CDR3 sequence (DNA): TGTGCCAGCACCAAGGGCGGGCAGGAGACCCAGTACTTC. It specifies CASTKGGQETQYF.

The chain couples TRBV7-2 to TRBJ2-3; D is unresolved. The CDR3 has 14 residues. CDR1 SGHTA and CDR2 FQGNSA come from the germline V gene. V was cut by 5 bases and J by 2 bases, with 11 bases left in between. The chain's CDR3 is CASSPHRLTDTQYF. In DNA, the CDR3 is TGTGCCAGCAGCCCTCACCGCCTCACAGATACGCAGTATTTT.

This clone was counted once. This rearrangement joins TRBV19 to TRBJ2-7, with D unclear. Trimming cost V 4 bases and J 9 bases, with 22 bases left between them. CDR3 length: 15 amino acids. Germline loops: CDR1 LNHDA, CDR2 SQIVND (reference sequence). The CDR3 here is CASSNSGLSLNAQYF. Here the CDR3 DNA reads TGTGCCAGTAGTAATTCGGGTTTGTCTCTGAATGCGCAGTACTTC.

The chain recombines TRBV21-1 with TRBJ1-5; TRBD1 was called by the table and not checked on the DNA. TRBV21-1 is a pseudogene locus. The length of the CDR3 is 16 residues. The CDR3 sequence is CASSKVATDSNQPQHF. CDR3 nucleotide sequence: TGTGCCAGCAGCAAAGTTGCGACAGATAGCAATCAGCCCCAGCATTTT.

The rearrangement links TRBV2 to TRBJ1-6; possible D gene TRBD1, 5 bases. Germline assignment: CDR1 SNHLY and CDR2 FYNNEI. This CDR3 has 18 residues. Between the trimmed V and J ends, which lost 7 bases and 3 bases, there was a span of 22 bases. The DNA for the CDR3 is TGTGCCAGCACCCATCCCGGGACGTTGCCTAACTATAATTCACCCCTCCACTTT. Its translation is CASTHPGTLPNYNSPLHF.

The CDR3 nucleotides are TGTGCCAGCGCCTTAGGGGAGGCAGCTCCAACCCAGTACTTC. Its protein product is CASALGEAAPTQYF. The rearrangement links TRBV6-5 to TRBJ2-5; D possibly corresponds to TRBD2 (6 bases). V lost 8 bases to trimming and J lost 8 bases, with 21 bases between them. The germline gives CDR1 MNHEY, CDR2 SVGAGI. The CDR3 sequence is 14 residues long.

The sample holds a few counts of this clone. The rearrangement joins TRBV3-1 (or the pseudogene TRBV3-2) to TRBJ1-1, with 7 bases lining up with TRBD1. V was pared by 5 bases and J by 2 bases, with 5 bases of the junction left unmatched. Germline CDR1 is LGHDT and CDR2 is YNNKEL (reference sequence). This CDR3 spans 14 amino acids. CDR3 region: CASSSTGRNTEAFF. CDR3 nucleotide sequence: TGTGCCAGCAGCTCGACAGGGAGAAACACTGAAGCTTTCTTT.

The CDR3 region has the DNA TGTGCCACCAGTGATTTGGGGGTCGGCAGGGGGAGCTCTGGAAACACCATATATTTT. This gives the protein CATSDLGVGRGSSGNTIYF. The chain uses TRBV24-1 and TRBJ1-3; 7 bases agree with TRBD1. Germline CDR1 and CDR2: KGHDR and SFDVKD. The CDR3 spans 19 residues. The junction had 10 bases not matched to a gene; V was cut back by 0 bases and J by 0 bases.

The J gene is TRBJ1-5, the V gene TRBV30; no firm D call. The CDR3 has 14 amino acids. The V end lost 2 bases, the J end lost 0 bases, and 8 bases lay between the germline ends. Germline CDR1 is GTSNPN and CDR2 is SVGIG (reference sequence). CDR3 protein: CAWSSPYSNQPQHF. The DNA for the CDR3 is TGTGCCTGGAGTTCACCGTATAGCAATCAGCCCCAGCATTTT.

V usage is TRBV18 and J usage is TRBJ2-3; D possibly uses TRBD1 or TRBD2 (5 bases each). From germline, CDR1 is KGHSH and CDR2 LQKENI. The CDR3 covers 17 residues. V dropped 4 bases and J dropped 2 bases, with 19 bases sitting between them. CDR3 DNA sequence: TGTGCCAGCTCACACTCCCAGAGGGGCCTTACCACAGATACGCAGTATTTT. It yields the protein CASSHSQRGLTTDTQYF.

This sequence joins TRBV28 and TRBJ1-2; D not certain. Looked up from germline, CDR1 is MDHEN and CDR2 is SYDVKM. V was shortened by 7 bases and J by 8 bases, with 17 bases between the two germline ends. The CDR3 is 13 residues long. The CDR3 sequence: CASTRRAGLGYTF. CDR3 coding DNA: TGTGCCAGCACTCGCCGGGCGGGGTTAGGCTACACCTTC.

This clone has a count of ten or more. The chain carries TRBV6-4 and TRBJ2-2; 7 positions agree with TRBD2. Germline assignment: CDR1 MRHNA and CDR2 SNTAGT. The length of the CDR3 is 15 residues. Trimming took 3 bases from V and 1 from J; bases not matched to a gene: 2. CDR3 residues: CASSETGGNTGELFF. CDR3 nucleotides: TGTGCCAGCAGTGAAACGGGGGGGAACACCGGGGAGCTGTTTTTT.

The gene calls are TRBV5-1 and TRBJ2-2; 9 positions match TRBD1. Germline CDR1 is SGHRS and CDR2 is YFSETQ. CDR3 length equals 15 residues. The J segment lost 5 bases and the V segment lost 5 bases, leaving 7 bases of the junction unmatched. CDR3 sequence reads: CASSEGTGPTGELFF. CDR3 DNA: TGCGCCAGCAGTGAAGGGACAGGGCCTACCGGGGAGCTGTTTTTT.

This sequence joins TRBV7-8 and TRBJ2-3; possibly TRBD1 for D (7 bases). The CDR3 spans 17 residues. The V end was cut by 5 bases, the J end by 0 bases, with 18 bases between. CDR1 SGHVS and CDR2 FQNEAQ come from the germline V gene. CDR3 nucleotides: TGTGCCAGCAGCCTACTGAACAGGGGACTCAGCACAGATACGCAGTATTTT. It yields the protein CASSLLNRGLSTDTQYF. The full variable domain, in which reference TRBV7-8 and TRBJ2-3 provide the parts outside the CDR3, is GAGVSQSPRYKVAKRGQDVALRCDPISGHVSLFWYQQALGQGPEFLTYFQNEAQLDKSGLPSDRFFAERPEGSVSTLKIQRTQQEDSAVYLCASSLLNRGLSTDTQYFGPGTRLTVL.

This clone has just one count. The genes are TRBV5-6 and TRBJ2-1, with 10 bases identical to TRBD1. The CDR3 is made up of 15 amino acids. Germline lookup yields CDR1 SGHDT and CDR2 YYEEEE. The V segment lost 4 bases and the J segment 4 bases; nucleotides outside the gene matches: 5. The CDR3 DNA follows: TGTGCCAGCAGCCGGGACAGGGGTGTTTACAATGAGCAGTTCTTC. Protein sequence: CASSRDRGVYNEQFF.